Following are 27 T cell receptor beta chains from one sample sequenced in a study of shared clonotypes between healthy human individuals (dated by TCRdb to 2019 to 2021). Library construction relied on the immunoSEQ multiplex PCR assay. Imported from immuneACCESS, the table was reduced by TCRdb to in-frame sequences with V and J called. These copies leave out some clones; in studies compared against another copy, an unresolved V gene accounts for under half, and the cause of the remainder is not known. The sample profile shows hundreds of thousands of clones; more than 95% of them were found once. Clones ranked in the top ten supply 0.057% of the sample. Sequenced sample: naive CD4+ T cells sorted from blood. The sample's cell subset or site label is to be understood as: CD45RA+ positively selected. Receptors were obtained from a young woman in good health.

The rearrangement links TRBV4-1 to TRBJ2-5, with 13 bases lining up with TRBD2. Near its end, the DNA agrees better with TRBJ2-7, so the J call may be wrong. This CDR3 has 17 residues. Germline-derived CDR1 and CDR2 are MGHRA and YSYEKL. CDR3 region: CASRGLAGSPPSYEQYF. The CDR3 coding sequence is TGCGCCAGCCGGGGACTAGCGGGAAGCCCTCCGTCCTACGAGCAGTACTTC.

V and J are TRBV11-3 and TRBJ2-3, with D possibly being TRBD2 (5 bases). Germline lookup yields CDR1 SGHNT and CDR2 YENEEA. The length of the CDR3 is 11 residues. V lost 7 bases and J lost 5, with 7 bases in between. CDR3 sequence reads: CASTRGDTQYF. In nucleotides, the CDR3 is TGTGCCAGCACCCGGGGAGATACGCAGTATTTT.

The rearrangement uses TRBV28 and TRBJ1-6; no clear D gene. The V gene's germline CDR1 is MDHEN and CDR2 SYDVKM. The ends were cut back, 3 bases at V and 3 bases at J, with 9 bases in the middle. The CDR3 totals 15 residues. The CDR3 coding sequence is TGTGCCAGCAGTTTTTCGCACAGCTATAATTCACCCCTCCACTTT. Protein: CASSFSHSYNSPLHF.

The chain uses TRBV28 and TRBJ2-3; tentative D call: TRBD1 (5 bases). This CDR3 is built from 12 residues. Germline V gene sequence: CDR1 MDHEN, CDR2 SYDVKM. V was pared by 5 bases and J by 4 bases, with 7 bases between. The CDR3 region has the DNA TGTGCCAGCAGTGGGGCCCCAGATACGCAGTATTTT. It translates to CASSGAPDTQYF.

This clone was counted once. The chain couples TRBV28 to TRBJ2-6, with 7 bases aligning to TRBD1. Losses at the gene ends were 5 bases for V and 3 bases for J; bases not matched to a gene: 10. The CDR3 runs to 17 residues. Germline-derived CDR1 and CDR2 are MDHEN and SYDVKM. The CDR3 bases are TGTGCCAGCAGTCCGAACGGTTGGGACAGTGGGGCCAACGTCCTGACTTTC. Encoded protein: CASSPNGWDSGANVLTF.

The chain recombines TRBV29-1 with TRBJ2-5; D not certain. The germline V and J ends were trimmed by 4 bases and 4 bases, with 13 bases remaining between them. The length of the CDR3 is 13 residues. Germline V gene sequence: CDR1 SQVTM, CDR2 ANQGSEA. The CDR3 loop reads CSVVWVVGETQYF. CDR3 in DNA: TGCAGCGTTGTCTGGGTGGTGGGAGAGACCCAGTACTTC.

The chain combines TRBV7-8 with TRBJ1-3; 8 positions match TRBD1. Losses at the gene ends were 8 bases for V and 3 bases for J; bases not matched to a gene: 15. This CDR3 has 17 amino acids. The germline CDR1 and CDR2 sequences are SGHVS and FQNEAQ. The CDR3 nucleotides read TGTGCCAGCGGACCTGCCGGGACAGGAGATTTTGGAAACACCATATATTTT. Translated: CASGPAGTGDFGNTIYF. The entire variable domain, with the rest obtained from reference TRBV7-8 and TRBJ1-3, is as follows: GAGVSQSPRYKVAKRGQDVALRCDPISGHVSLFWYQQALGQGPEFLTYFQNEAQLDKSGLPSDRFFAERPEGSVSTLKIQRTQQEDSAVYLCASGPAGTGDFGNTIYFGEGSWLTVV.

The chain links TRBV27 to TRBJ2-2; maybe TRBD2 (5 bases). Trimming took 4 bases from V and 6 from J, leaving 15 bases between them. Germline V lookup: CDR1 MNHEY, CDR2 SMNVEV (reference sequence). This CDR3 has 15 residues. The CDR3 bases are TGTGCCAGCAGTTCCTCGAGGGCCGGCGCCGGGGAGCTGTTTTTT. This translates into CASSSSRAGAGELFF.

The rearrangement uses TRBV28 and TRBJ2-2; D is possibly TRBD1 (6 bases). CDR1 and CDR2 (germline): MDHEN, SYDVKM. The CDR3 totals 12 residues. Trimming cost V 7 bases and J 5 bases, with 8 bases left between them. The CDR3 nucleotides read TGTGCCAGCATGAGGGGGACCGGGGAGCTGTTTTTT. Protein: CASMRGTGELFF. Looking up the rest from reference TRBV28 and TRBJ2-2 gives the full variable domain: DVKVTQSSRYLVKRTGEKVFLECVQDMDHENMFWYRQDPGLGLRLIYFSYDVKMKEKGDIPEGYSVSREKKERFSLILESASTNQTSMYLCASMRGTGELFFGEGSRLTVL.

The gene calls are TRBV18 and TRBJ1-5, with D unresolved. Trimming shortened V by 2 bases and J by 1 base, and 9 bases separated the two germline ends. The CDR3 is made up of 15 amino acids. Germline loops: CDR1 KGHSH, CDR2 LQKENI. CDR3 region: CASSPADPSNQPQHF. The CDR3 region has the DNA TGTGCCAGCTCACCAGCGGACCCGAGCAATCAGCCCCAGCATTTT.

The V gene is TRBV6-5, the J gene TRBJ1-5, with D possibly matching TRBD1 (6 bases). Germline V gene sequence: CDR1 MNHEY, CDR2 SVGAGI. The CDR3 is made up of 15 amino acids. Trimming shortened V by 7 bases and J by 0 bases, and 13 bases separated the two germline ends. This CDR3 is CASKEGHYSNQPQHF. The CDR3 DNA sequence: TGTGCCAGCAAAGAGGGACACTATAGCAATCAGCCCCAGCATTTT.

The chain combines TRBV10-3 with TRBJ1-3, with no clear D. Trimming took off 2 bases at V and 2 bases at J, with 7 bases between the two ends. Germline CDR1 is ENHRY and CDR2 is SYGVKD. The CDR3 consists of 14 residues. Here the CDR3 reads CAISETTPGNTIYF. The CDR3 DNA reads as TGTGCCATCAGTGAGACAACTCCTGGAAACACCATATATTTT.

The rearrangement links TRBV28 to TRBJ2-5; possible D gene TRBD1, 5 bases. The CDR3 is 16 amino acids. CDR1 is MDHEN and CDR2 is SYDVKM in the germline V gene. Deletions cut 1 base from V and 1 base from J, with 13 bases between. CDR3 region: CASSLSDTNLQETQYF. CDR3 nucleotide sequence: TGTGCCAGCAGTTTATCGGACACCAACCTCCAAGAGACCCAGTACTTC. Supplemented by reference TRBV28 and TRBJ2-5, the full variable domain reads DVKVTQSSRYLVKRTGEKVFLECVQDMDHENMFWYRQDPGLGLRLIYFSYDVKMKEKGDIPEGYSVSREKKERFSLILESASTNQTSMYLCASSLSDTNLQETQYFGPGTRLLVL.

V gene TRBV15 combines with J gene TRBJ2-1; possible D gene TRBD2, 6 bases. Germline V gene data show CDR1 as LNHNV and CDR2 as YYDKDF (reference sequence). This CDR3 comprises 15 residues. Trimming took 3 bases from V and 3 from J, leaving 12 bases between them. The CDR3 sequence is CATSRVADFYNEQFF. The CDR3 DNA follows: TGTGCCACCAGCAGGGTAGCGGACTTCTACAATGAGCAGTTCTTC.

The rearrangement links TRBV9 to TRBJ2-2; D unclear. V gave up 0 bases and J gave up 7 bases, with 4 bases separating them. Germline CDR1 is SGDLS and CDR2 is YYNGEE. The CDR3 has 12 residues. The CDR3 spells CASSVEFGELFF. Here the CDR3 DNA reads TGTGCCAGCAGCGTAGAATTCGGGGAGCTGTTTTTT.

The CDR3 region is CASSRDYISYEQYF. CDR3 bases: TGTGCCAGCAGCCGGGACTACATCTCCTACGAGCAGTACTTC. The rearrangement joins TRBV5-5 to TRBJ2-7; 7 nucleotides align to TRBD2. V dropped 4 bases and J dropped 0; count of bases not matched to a gene: 4. The length of the CDR3 is 14 residues. Germline CDR1 is SGHKS and CDR2 is YYEKEE (reference sequence).

This chain links TRBV19 with TRBJ1-4; a weak D match, TRBD1 (5 bases). The germline V and J ends were trimmed by 4 bases and 11 bases, with 20 bases remaining between them. The CDR3 length is 15 residues. Germline-derived CDR1 and CDR2 are LNHDA and SQIVND (reference sequence). CDR3: CASSTRDAGWGKLFF. The DNA of the CDR3 is TGTGCCAGTAGTACAAGGGACGCCGGTTGGGGGAAACTGTTTTTT.

The chain recombines TRBV15 with TRBJ1-2, with 9 bases matching TRBD1. The CDR3 is 16 residues long. V dropped 2 bases and J dropped 7; count of bases not matched to a gene: 11. Germline lookup yields CDR1 LNHNV and CDR2 YYDKDF (reference sequence). The CDR3 protein is CATSRNRLGQGLGYTF. DNA of the CDR3: TGTGCCACCAGCAGAAACCGCCTGGGACAGGGACTTGGCTACACCTTC.

The CDR3, as DNA: TGTGCCAGCAGTTACGGCAGGGGAAATGAAAAACTGTTTTTT. Amino acids: CASSYGRGNEKLFF. The chain recombines TRBV6-5 with TRBJ1-4; D possibly corresponds to TRBD1 (6 bases). The V end lost 2 bases, the J end lost 5 bases, and 9 bases lay between the germline ends. This CDR3 is 14 amino acids long. Germline CDR1 and CDR2: MNHEY and SVGAGI.

This clone was seen more than once but under ten times. This sequence joins TRBV6-5 and TRBJ2-7; D is ambiguous. From germline, CDR1 is MNHEY and CDR2 SVGAGI. V lost 11 bases to trimming and J lost 3 bases, with 8 bases between them. The CDR3 runs to 10 residues. CDR3 sequence (DNA): TGTGCCCGGGTGGACTACGAGCAGTACTTC. Translated: CARVDYEQYF.

J is TRBJ1-6 and V is TRBV30; 9 positions match TRBD1. Germline assignment: CDR1 GTSNPN and CDR2 SVGIG (reference sequence). CDR3 length: 15 residues. Losses at the gene ends were 0 bases for V and 9 bases for J; bases not matched to a gene: 6. The CDR3 DNA sequence: TGTGCCTGGAGTGTATTGGGACAGGGCAGTTCACCCCTCCACTTT. Its protein is CAWSVLGQGSSPLHF. Full variable domain (missing parts from reference TRBV30 and TRBJ1-6): SQTIHQWPATLVQPVGSPLSLECTVEGTSNPNLYWYRQAAGRGLQLLFYSVGIGQISSEVPQNLSASRPQDRQFILSSKKLLLSDSGFYLCAWSVLGQGSSPLHFGNGTRLTVT.

The gene calls are TRBV6-1 and TRBJ1-5; TRBD1 might be the D (5 bases). Trimming pared 2 bases from V and 3 bases from J, leaving 17 bases between. The germline V gene has CDR1 MNHNS and CDR2 SASEGT. The CDR3 extends over 17 amino acids. The CDR3 nucleotides read TGTGCCAGCAGTGAACACGGGGTACGGGGGAACAATCAGCCCCAGCATTTT. It yields the protein CASSEHGVRGNNQPQHF.

The rearrangement links TRBV6-1 to TRBJ1-2; D is ambiguous. CDR1 is MNHNS, CDR2 SASEGT, per germline. The CDR3 is 13 amino acids. Trimming removed 9 bases at V and 2 bases at J, with 13 bases between. CDR3 amino acids: CASEVIFNYGYTF. CDR3 in DNA: TGTGCCAGTGAGGTGATTTTCAACTATGGCTACACCTTC.

The chain couples TRBV6-5 to TRBJ2-4; 7 nucleotides align to TRBD2. There are 15 residues in the CDR3. V lost 5 bases to trimming and J lost 7 bases; unmatched junction nucleotides: 11. The germline V gene encodes CDR1 MNHEY and CDR2 SVGAGI. In nucleotides, the CDR3 is TGTGCCAGCAGTCCCGGCCGCGGGAGCAGGAACATTCAGTACTTC. Protein: CASSPGRGSRNIQYF.

The chain uses TRBV7-2 and TRBJ1-1; D is perhaps TRBD1 (6 bases). The CDR3 runs 17 residues. V lost 1 base and J 3 bases, leaving 18 bases between the germline ends. Germline CDR1 and CDR2: SGHTA and FQGNSA. The CDR3 DNA follows: TGTGCCAGCAGCTTAGTATTCCGGGGGCGAGGGGACACTGAAGCTTTCTTT. Its protein product is CASSLVFRGRGDTEAFF. The full variable domain, its missing parts supplied by reference TRBV7-2 and TRBJ1-1, is GAGVSQSPSNKVTEKGKDVELRCDPISGHTALYWYRQSLGQGLEFLIYFQGNSAPDKSGLPSDRFSAERTGGSVSTLTIQRTQQEDSAVYLCASSLVFRGRGDTEAFFGQGTRLTVV.

The chain couples TRBV18 to TRBJ2-1, with TRBD1 matching over 12 bases. Germline V gene sequence: CDR1 KGHSH, CDR2 LQKENI. The CDR3 totals 15 residues. V shed 6 bases, J shed 5 bases, and the junction held 5 bases outside the gene matches. The CDR3 loop is CASSSGQGANNEQFF. CDR3 DNA: TGTGCCAGCTCCTCGGGACAGGGGGCGAACAATGAGCAGTTCTTC.

The chain has TRBV28 and TRBJ1-2; D unresolved. The CDR3 extends over 13 amino acids. The germline V and J ends were trimmed by 7 bases and 3 bases, with 12 bases remaining between them. Per the germline V gene, CDR1 is MDHEN and CDR2 is SYDVKM. CDR3 bases: TGTGCCAGCATACGGGGTCGGTACTATGGCTACACCTTC. As protein: CASIRGRYYGYTF.